This T cell receptor beta chain was sequenced in a study of shared clonotypes between healthy human individuals. Study-wide points: Rarefaction gave evidence that sorted-subset sequencing remained incomplete despite large depth.

Profiling relied on immunoSEQ multiplex PCR, and the TCRdb table lists in-frame clones only, not all of them. This table has some 2.1 million clones, about 94% appearing once. On this clone: Its antigen is not identified.

Cells designated naive CD8 were CD45RO-negative and were positively selected for CCR7, with terminally differentiated effector memory CD45RA+ cells excluded. Adult donors, all healthy and HIV-negative, had no recent acute infections or vaccinations. The V end was cut by 2 bases, the J end by 2 bases, with 12 bases between. The CDR3 totals 15 residues. The V gene's germline CDR1 is MNHEY and CDR2 SVGAGI. V and J are TRBV6-5 and TRBJ2-5; D unresolved. This receptor was identified in a young man in good health. Some clones in this sample may be carry-over from other donors' samples. The sample consisted of naive CD8+ T cells from PBMCs. The CDR3 nucleotides are TGTGCCAGCAGTTACGAAGGGTTGGTGCAAGAGACCCAGTACTTC. Its protein product is CASSYEGLVQETQYF.